Reported below is one T cell receptor beta chain. Its antigen is unidentified. Cells are PBMCs isolated from around 9.4 ml of fresh blood. V shed 4 bases and J 2 bases; nucleotides not matched to a gene: 7. The CDR3 loop spans 16 amino acids. CDR1 and CDR2 from the germline V gene are SGDLS and YYNGEE. This sample stems from a study of T cells in Graves' hyperthyroidism and ophthalmopathy. Amplification targeted TCR beta CDR3 regions from RNA transcripts. Primed by the HTBI set, a first-round RT-PCR was run on the TCR CDR3. Using its own MiXCR run on the multiplex PCR reads, TCRdb lists one record per CDR3 protein. The data show under 350,000 distinct CDR3 sequences, with 18% seen just once and about 49% held by the top ten. Study observations and caveats: Most thyroid clonotypes expanded above 0.001 were also detected in blood. Prediction of ophthalmopathy progression came a median roughly 7.1 months pre-onset.

The clonotype originates from a woman between 45 and 60 years old with Graves' hyperthyroidism. The V call is TRBV9, the J call TRBJ2-3, with TRBD2 matching 10 bases. Sequences were obtained from blood. In DNA form, the CDR3 reads TGTGCCAGCAGCCCCAGGACTAGCGGATACACAGATACGCAGTATTTT. Translation gives CASSPRTSGYTDTQYF.